The 3 T cell receptor beta chains listed next were all sequenced from one sample in a study of blood T cell repertoires in COVID-19. Generated by immunoSEQ multiplex PCR, the TCRdb table keeps only in-frame clones and is missing some. The sample shows 350,000 or so clones, about 90% of them seen only once. Input material: peripheral blood. The receptors derive from a woman aged 25 to 39 with COVID-19, enrolled during active disease.

This chain connects TRBV11-1 to TRBJ2-5, with TRBD2 identical over 8 bases. The CDR3 contains 16 residues. Losses at the gene ends were 6 bases for V and 0 bases for J; bases not matched to a gene: 9. In germline, CDR1 is SGHAT, CDR2 FQDESV (reference sequence). This chain's CDR3 is CASSTASGSYQETQYF. For the CDR3, the DNA is TGTGCCAGCAGTACCGCTAGCGGGTCGTACCAAGAGACCCAGTACTTC.

The chain has TRBV6-5 and TRBJ2-2; possibly TRBD2 for D (5 bases). Looked up from germline, CDR1 is MNHEY and CDR2 is SVGAGI. The CDR3 is made up of 16 amino acids. V shed 0 bases and J shed 1 base, with 9 bases lying between them. CDR3 nucleotide sequence: TGTGCCAGCAGTTACTCGAGGGTACTGAACACCGGGGAGCTGTTTTTT. Translation: CASSYSRVLNTGELFF.

The count of this clone is one. The chain carries TRBV30 and TRBJ1-6, with D unresolved. Germline CDR1 and CDR2: GTSNPN and SVGIG (reference sequence). CDR3 length equals 16 residues. V was shortened by 4 bases and J by 0 bases, with 13 bases between the two germline ends. The CDR3 sequence: CAWTRVRSSYNSPLHF. The CDR3 nucleotides are TGTGCCTGGACGCGGGTTAGGAGCTCCTATAATTCACCCCTCCACTTT.